This entry is about one T cell receptor beta chain. Its antigen is still unknown. CD4+ T cells that had been cultured provided DNA sequenced with the Oncomine TCR Beta short-read assay. Genomic DNA extraction was carried out from cultured CD4+ T cells. TCRdb re-called the PCR reads through MiXCR, storing one row per CDR3 protein. The sample includes some 2,900 distinct CDR3 sequences, 84% of them seen just once. The sample is drawn from a study of vaccination and CD4 T cells after COVID-19. Overall study: Two of the convalescents were Hispanic, and convalescents were six males and four females. The control cultures got either a CEFX pool, an HIV-1 Nef pool, or no peptide at all.

Treatment indicated: approximately 9-day PBMC culture with coronavirus spike peptide pools or control peptides (ViraFEST assay). The origin of this receptor is a human donor who had recovered from COVID-19. The sequenced sample was CD4+ T cells from blood, cultured in vitro.

The chain's CDR3 is CASRTQLDTEAFF. The DNA of the CDR3 is TGTGCCAGCAGGACACAGTTGGACACTGAAGCTTTCTTT. This chain uses TRBV12-3 or TRBV12-4 with TRBJ1-1; D unresolved. The V gene lost 6 bases and the J gene lost 3 bases, with 11 bases spanning the gap. CDR3 length: 13 residues.